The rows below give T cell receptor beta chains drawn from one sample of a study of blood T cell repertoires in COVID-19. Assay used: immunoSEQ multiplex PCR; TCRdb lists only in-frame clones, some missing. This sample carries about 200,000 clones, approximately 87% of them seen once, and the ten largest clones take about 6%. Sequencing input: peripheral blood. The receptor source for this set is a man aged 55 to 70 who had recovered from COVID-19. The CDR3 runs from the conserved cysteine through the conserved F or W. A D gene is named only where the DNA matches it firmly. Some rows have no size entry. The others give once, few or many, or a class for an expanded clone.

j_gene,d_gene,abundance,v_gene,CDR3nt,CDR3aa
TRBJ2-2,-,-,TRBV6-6,TGTGCCAGCAGTGCGCGGGTAATCGCGAACACCGGGGAGCTGTTTTTT,CASSARVIANTGELFF
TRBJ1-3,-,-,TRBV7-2,TGTGCCAGCAGCCCGAGAGACTTCTCTGGAAACACCATATATTTT,CASSPRDFSGNTIYF
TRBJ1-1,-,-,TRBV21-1,TGTGCCAGCAGCAATTGTGAGGCCGTGAACACTGAAGCTTTCTTT,CASSNCEAVNTEAFF
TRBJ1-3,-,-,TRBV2,TGTGCCAGCATGCCCCCGACAGCTGGAAACACCATATATTTT,CASMPPTAGNTIYF
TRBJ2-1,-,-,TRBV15,TGTGCCACCAGCAGACCTCACCGGACTCTCAATGAGCAGTTCTTC,CATSRPHRTLNEQFF
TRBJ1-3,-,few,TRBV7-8,TGTGCCAGCAGCTTAATTGGGGGCCGGAACTCGGGGAACACCATATATTTT,CASSLIGGRNSGNTIYF
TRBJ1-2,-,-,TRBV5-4,TGTGCCAGCAGGGCAGGAGGAGAGGACTACTATGGCTACACCTTC,CASRAGGEDYYGYTF
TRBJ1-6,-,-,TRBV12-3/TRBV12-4,TGTGCCAGCAGCTTTGGGGGGGGTTCACCCCTCCACTTT,CASSFGGGSPLHF
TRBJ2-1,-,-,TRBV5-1,TGCGCCAGCAGCCCCAGGACCTACAATGAGCAGTTCTTC,CASSPRTYNEQFF
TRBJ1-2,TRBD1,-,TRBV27,TGTGCCAGCAGTTTTATCGCAGGGGGCGCGGGCTACACCTTC,CASSFIAGGAGYTF
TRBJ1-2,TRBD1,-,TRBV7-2,TGTGCCAGCAGCTTAGGAGCAGGGGGAGTATGGGGCTACACCTTC,CASSLGAGGVWGYTF
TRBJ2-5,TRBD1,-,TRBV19,TGTGCCAGTAGTATAGGGGACAGGGGGCAGGAGACCCAGTACTTC,CASSIGDRGQETQYF
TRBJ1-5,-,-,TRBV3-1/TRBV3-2,TGTGCCAGCAGCCCCTTCCAGGGTTCTGGACAGCCCCAGCATTTT,CASSPFQGSGQPQHF
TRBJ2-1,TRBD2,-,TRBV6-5,TGTGCCAGCGAATCCGGGGGGGCCGGTGACAATGAGCAGTTCTTC,CASESGGAGDNEQFF
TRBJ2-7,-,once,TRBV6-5,TGTGCCAGCAGTTACCGAAGCGGGCAATACGAGCAGTACTTC,CASSYRSGQYEQYF